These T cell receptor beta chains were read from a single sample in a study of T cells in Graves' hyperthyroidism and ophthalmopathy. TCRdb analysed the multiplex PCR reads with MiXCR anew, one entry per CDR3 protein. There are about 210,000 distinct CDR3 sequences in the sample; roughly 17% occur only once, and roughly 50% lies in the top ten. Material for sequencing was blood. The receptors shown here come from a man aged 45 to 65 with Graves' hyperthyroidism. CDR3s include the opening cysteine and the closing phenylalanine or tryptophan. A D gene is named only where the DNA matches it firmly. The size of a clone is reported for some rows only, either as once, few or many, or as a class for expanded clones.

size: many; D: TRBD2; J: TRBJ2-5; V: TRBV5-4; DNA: TGTGCCAGCAGCTTGGGGGGGACTAGCCAATCGGAGACCCAGTACTTC; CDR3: CASSLGGTSQSETQYF
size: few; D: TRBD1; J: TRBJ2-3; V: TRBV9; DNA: TGTGCCAGCAGCGTACAGGGGGCGGCAGATACGCAGTATTTT; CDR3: CASSVQGAADTQYF
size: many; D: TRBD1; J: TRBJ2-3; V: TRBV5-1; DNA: TGCGCCGGCCGGACAGGGCCCACAGATACGCAGTATTTT; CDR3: CAGRTGPTDTQYF
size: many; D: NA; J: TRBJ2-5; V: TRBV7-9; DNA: TGTGCCAGCAGCTTAGTTGATGCGGGCTCCATGTTTAGAACCCAGTACTTC; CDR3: CASSLVDAGSMFRTQYF
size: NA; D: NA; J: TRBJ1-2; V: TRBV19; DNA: TGTGCCAGTAGGAGGGGGTTGATCTATGGCTACACCTTC; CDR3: CASRRGLIYGYTF
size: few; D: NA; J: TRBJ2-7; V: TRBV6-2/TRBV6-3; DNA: TGTGCCAGCAGTTACTCTGCGGAGGCCGGGTACGAGCAGTACTTC; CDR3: CASSYSAEAGYEQYF
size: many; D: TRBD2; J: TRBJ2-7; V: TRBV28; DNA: TGTGCCAGCACCCCGGCGGGAGGGTTCTACGAGCAGTACTTC; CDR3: CASTPAGGFYEQYF
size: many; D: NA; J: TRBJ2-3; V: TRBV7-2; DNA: TGTGCCAGCAGCTTTGATGGAGATACGCAGTATTTT; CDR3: CASSFDGDTQYF
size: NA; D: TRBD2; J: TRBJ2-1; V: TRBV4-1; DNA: TGCGCCAGCAGCCAGATCGTTAGCGGGAGCTCCTACAATGAGCAGTTCTTC; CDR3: CASSQIVSGSSYNEQFF
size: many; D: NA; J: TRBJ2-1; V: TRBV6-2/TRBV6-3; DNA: TGTGCCAGCAGTTACTTAGAGGGGACGAGCTCCTACAATGAGCAGTTCTTC; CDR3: CASSYLEGTSSYNEQFF
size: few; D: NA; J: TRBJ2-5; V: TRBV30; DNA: TGTGCCTGGAGTGTTGACGAGACCCAGTACTTC; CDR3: CAWSVDETQYF
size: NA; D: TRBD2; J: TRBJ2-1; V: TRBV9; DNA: TGTGCCAGCAGCTCCGGGGGGGGACTAGCGGGCAATGAGCAGTTCTTC; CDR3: CASSSGGGLAGNEQFF
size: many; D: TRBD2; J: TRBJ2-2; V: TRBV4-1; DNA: TGCGCCAGCAGCCACGACAGGACTAGCGGGGACACCGGGGAGCTGTTTTTT; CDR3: CASSHDRTSGDTGELFF
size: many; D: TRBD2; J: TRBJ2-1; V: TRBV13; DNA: TGTGCCAGCAGCGGAGGACTAGCGGGAGGTGGTGAGCAGTTCTTC; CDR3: CASSGGLAGGGEQFF
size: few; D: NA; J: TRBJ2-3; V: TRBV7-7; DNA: TGTGCTAGCAGCCCGAGCGGACTCTCCACAGATACGCAGTATTTT; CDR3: CASSPSGLSTDTQYF
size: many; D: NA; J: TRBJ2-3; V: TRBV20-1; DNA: TGCAGTGCTAGGATCACTAGCACAGATACGCAGTATTTT; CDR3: CSARITSTDTQYF
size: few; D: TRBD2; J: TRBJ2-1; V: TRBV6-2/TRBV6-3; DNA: TGTGCCAGCAGTCCCAGACTAGCGGGAGGGCCGGATGAGCAGTTCTTC; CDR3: CASSPRLAGGPDEQFF
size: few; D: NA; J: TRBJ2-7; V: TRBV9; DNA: TGTGCCAGCAGCGTAGCTGGGCTAGCCTACGAGCAGTACTTC; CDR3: CASSVAGLAYEQYF
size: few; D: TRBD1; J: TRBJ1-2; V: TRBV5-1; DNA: TGCGCCAGCAGCTTGACAGGGGGCGCGTATGGCTACACCTTC; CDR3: CASSLTGGAYGYTF
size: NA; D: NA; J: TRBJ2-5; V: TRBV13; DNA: TGTGCCAGCAGCTCCTGGTTAGCAGGACCCCAAGAGACCCAGTACTTC; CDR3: CASSSWLAGPQETQYF
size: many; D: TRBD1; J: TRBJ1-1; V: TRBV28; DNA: TGTGCCAGCAGTTTATGGGGGACAGATGAAGCTTTCTTT; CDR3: CASSLWGTDEAFF
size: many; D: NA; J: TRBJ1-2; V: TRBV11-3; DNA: TGTGCCAGCAGCTTAGTACGGGGGTTGAATCCTCTCGGCTACACCTTC; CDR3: CASSLVRGLNPLGYTF
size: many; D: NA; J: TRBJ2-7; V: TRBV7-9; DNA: TGTGCCAGCAGCTTTTCAGGGAAACCCCATTACGAGCAGTACTTC; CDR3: CASSFSGKPHYEQYF
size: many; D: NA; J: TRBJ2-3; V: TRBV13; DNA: TGTGCCAGCAGTCAACCACAGCGAGATACGCAGTATTTT; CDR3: CASSQPQRDTQYF